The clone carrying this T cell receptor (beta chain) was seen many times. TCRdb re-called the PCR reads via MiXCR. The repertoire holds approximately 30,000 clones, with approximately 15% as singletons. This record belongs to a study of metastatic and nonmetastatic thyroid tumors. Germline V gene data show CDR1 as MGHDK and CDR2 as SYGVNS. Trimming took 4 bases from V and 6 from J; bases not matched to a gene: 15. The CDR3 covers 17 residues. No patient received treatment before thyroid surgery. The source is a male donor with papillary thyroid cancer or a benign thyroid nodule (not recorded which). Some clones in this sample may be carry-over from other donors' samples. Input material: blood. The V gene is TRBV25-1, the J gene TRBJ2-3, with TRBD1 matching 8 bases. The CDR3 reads CASSALGQGKGSDTQYF. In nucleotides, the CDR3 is TGTGCCAGCAGTGCTCTCGGACAGGGAAAGGGATCGGATACGCAGTATTTT. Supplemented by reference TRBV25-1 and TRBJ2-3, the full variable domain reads EADIYQTPRYLVIGTGKKITLECSQTMGHDKMYWYQQDPGMELHLIHYSYGVNSTEKGDLSSESTVSRIRTEHFPLTLESARPSHTSQYLCASSALGQGKGSDTQYFGPGTRLTVL.